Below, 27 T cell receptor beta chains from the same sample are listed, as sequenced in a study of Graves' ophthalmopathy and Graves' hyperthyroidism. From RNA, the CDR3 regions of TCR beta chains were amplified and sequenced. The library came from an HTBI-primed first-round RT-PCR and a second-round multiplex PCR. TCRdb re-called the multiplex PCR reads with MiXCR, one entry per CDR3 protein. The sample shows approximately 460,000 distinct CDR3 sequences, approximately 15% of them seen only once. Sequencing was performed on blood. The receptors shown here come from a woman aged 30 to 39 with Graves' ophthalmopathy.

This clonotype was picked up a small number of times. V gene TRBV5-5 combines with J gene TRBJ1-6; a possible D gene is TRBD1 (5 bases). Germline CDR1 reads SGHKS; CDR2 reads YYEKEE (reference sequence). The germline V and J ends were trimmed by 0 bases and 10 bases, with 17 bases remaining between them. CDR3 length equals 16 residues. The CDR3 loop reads CASSLGPGKLGSPLHF. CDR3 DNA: TGTGCCAGCAGCTTGGGGCCAGGGAAATTGGGATCACCCCTCCACTTT.

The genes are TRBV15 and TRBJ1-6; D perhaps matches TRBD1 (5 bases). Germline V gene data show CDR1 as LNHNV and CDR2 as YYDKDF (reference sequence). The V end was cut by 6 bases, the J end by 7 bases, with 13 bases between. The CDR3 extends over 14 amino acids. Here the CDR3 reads CATRGTQRNSPLHF. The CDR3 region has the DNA TGTGCCACCAGAGGGACTCAGAGGAATTCACCCCTCCACTTT.

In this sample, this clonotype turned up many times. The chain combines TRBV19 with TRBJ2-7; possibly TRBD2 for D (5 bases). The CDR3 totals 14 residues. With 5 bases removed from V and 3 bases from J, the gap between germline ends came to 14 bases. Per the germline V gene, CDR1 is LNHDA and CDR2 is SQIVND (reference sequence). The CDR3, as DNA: TGTGCCAGTAGTCGGGGAGCCACCATCTACGAGCAGTACTTC. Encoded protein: CASSRGATIYEQYF.

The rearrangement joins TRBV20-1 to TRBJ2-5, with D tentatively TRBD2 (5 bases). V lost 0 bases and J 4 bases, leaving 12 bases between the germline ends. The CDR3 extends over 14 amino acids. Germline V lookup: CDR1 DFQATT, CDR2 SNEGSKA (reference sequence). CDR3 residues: CSARESGVVETQYF. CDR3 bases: TGCAGTGCTAGAGAATCCGGGGTGGTAGAGACCCAGTACTTC.

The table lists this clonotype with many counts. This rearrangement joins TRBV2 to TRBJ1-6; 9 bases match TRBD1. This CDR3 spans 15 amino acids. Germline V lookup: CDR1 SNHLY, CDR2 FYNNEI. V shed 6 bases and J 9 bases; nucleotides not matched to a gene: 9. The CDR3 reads CASSEGQGYGSPLHF. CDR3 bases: TGTGCCAGCAGCGAGGGACAGGGATACGGTTCACCCCTCCACTTT.

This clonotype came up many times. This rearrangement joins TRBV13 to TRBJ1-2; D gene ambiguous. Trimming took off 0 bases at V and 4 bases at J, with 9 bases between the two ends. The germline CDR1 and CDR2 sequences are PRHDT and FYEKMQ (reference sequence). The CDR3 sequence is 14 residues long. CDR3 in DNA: TGTGCCAGCAGCTTAGGCTTACAGAGCTATGGCTACACCTTC. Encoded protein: CASSLGLQSYGYTF.

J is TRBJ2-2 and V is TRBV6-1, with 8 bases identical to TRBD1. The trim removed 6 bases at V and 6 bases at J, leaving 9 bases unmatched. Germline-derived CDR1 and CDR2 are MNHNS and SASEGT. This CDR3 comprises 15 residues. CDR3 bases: TGTGCCAGCAGAACGACAGGGGTCAAGTCCGGGGAGCTGTTTTTT. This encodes CASRTTGVKSGELFF.

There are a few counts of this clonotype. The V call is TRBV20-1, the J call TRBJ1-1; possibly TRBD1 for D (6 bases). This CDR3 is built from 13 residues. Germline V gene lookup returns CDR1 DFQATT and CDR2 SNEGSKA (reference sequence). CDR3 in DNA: TGCAGCCCAAACCAGGGGCGTGACACTGAAGCTTTCTTT. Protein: CSPNQGRDTEAFF.

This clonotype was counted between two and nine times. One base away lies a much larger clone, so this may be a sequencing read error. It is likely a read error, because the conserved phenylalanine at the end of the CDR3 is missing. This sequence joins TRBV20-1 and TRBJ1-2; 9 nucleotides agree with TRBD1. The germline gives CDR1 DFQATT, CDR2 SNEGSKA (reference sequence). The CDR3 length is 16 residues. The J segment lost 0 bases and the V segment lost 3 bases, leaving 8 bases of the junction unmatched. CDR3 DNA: TGCAGTGCTAGTGTTGAGGGGGACAGGGCTAACTATGGCTACACCGTC. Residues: CSASVEGDRANYGYTV.

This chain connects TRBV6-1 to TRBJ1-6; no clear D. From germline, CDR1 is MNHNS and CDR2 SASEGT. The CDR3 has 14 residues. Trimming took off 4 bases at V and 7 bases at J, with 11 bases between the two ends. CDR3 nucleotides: TGTGCCAGCAGTGGCAGCTTTATGAATTCACCCCTCCACTTT. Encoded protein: CASSGSFMNSPLHF.

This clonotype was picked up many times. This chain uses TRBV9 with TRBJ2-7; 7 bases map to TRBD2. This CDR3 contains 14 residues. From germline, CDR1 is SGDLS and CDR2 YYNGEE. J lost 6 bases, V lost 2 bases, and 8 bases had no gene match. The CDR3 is CASSVRGREGEQYF. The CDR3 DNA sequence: TGTGCCAGCAGCGTGCGTGGAAGGGAGGGCGAGCAGTACTTC.

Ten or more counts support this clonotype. Here the CDR3 DNA reads TGTGCCAGCAGCCCTGGACAGGGAACGAACACTGAAGCTTTCTTT. Protein: CASSPGQGTNTEAFF. The gene calls are TRBV9 and TRBJ1-1, with TRBD1 matching 8 bases. CDR1 is SGDLS, CDR2 YYNGEE, per germline. V shed 4 bases and J 1 base; nucleotides not matched to a gene: 6. The CDR3 covers 15 residues.

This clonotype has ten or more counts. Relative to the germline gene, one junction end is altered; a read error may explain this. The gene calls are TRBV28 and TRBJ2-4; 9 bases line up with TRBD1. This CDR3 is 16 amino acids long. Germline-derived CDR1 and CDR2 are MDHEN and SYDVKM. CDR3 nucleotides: TGTGCCAGCAGTTGGAACACAGGGGGCGGCAAAAACATTAAGTACTTC. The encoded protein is CASSWNTGGGKNIKYF.

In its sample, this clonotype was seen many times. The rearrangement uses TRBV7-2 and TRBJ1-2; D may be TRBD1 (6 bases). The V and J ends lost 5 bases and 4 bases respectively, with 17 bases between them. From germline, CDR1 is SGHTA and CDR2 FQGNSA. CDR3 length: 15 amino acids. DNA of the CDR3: TGTGCCAGCAGCGCCTCCGGGACACGGGGCTATGGCTACACCTTC. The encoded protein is CASSASGTRGYGYTF.

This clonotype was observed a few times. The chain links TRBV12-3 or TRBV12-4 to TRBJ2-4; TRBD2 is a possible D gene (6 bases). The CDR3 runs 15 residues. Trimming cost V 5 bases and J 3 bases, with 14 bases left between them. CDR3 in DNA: TGTGCCAGCAGTCCGGAGGGGTGGGGCAAAAACATTCAGTACTTC. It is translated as CASSPEGWGKNIQYF.

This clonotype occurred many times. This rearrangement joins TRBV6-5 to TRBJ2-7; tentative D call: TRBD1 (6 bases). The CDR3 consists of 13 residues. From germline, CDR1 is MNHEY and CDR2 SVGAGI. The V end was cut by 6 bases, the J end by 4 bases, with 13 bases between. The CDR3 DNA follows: TGTGCCAGCAGCCACCGGACAGAGTACGAGCAGTACTTC. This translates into CASSHRTEYEQYF.

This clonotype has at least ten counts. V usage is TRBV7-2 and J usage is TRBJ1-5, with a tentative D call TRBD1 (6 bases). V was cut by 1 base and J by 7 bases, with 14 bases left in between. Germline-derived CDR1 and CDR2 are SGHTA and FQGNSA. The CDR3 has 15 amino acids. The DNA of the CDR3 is TGTGCCAGCAGCTTAGGAGAGGGGGGATGGCAGCCCCAGCATTTT. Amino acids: CASSLGEGGWQPQHF.

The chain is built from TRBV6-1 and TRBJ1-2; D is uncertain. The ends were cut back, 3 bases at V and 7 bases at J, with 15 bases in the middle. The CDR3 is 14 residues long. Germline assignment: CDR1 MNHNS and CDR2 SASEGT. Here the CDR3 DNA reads TGTGCCAGCAGTGAGGTTCTGGAAGTGGGTGGCTACACCTTC. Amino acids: CASSEVLEVGGYTF.

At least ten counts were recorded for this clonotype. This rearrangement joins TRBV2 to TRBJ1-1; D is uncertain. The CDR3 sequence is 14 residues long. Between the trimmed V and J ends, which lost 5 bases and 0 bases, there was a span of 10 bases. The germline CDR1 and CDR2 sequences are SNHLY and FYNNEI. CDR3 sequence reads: CASSRGPMNTEAFF. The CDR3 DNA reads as TGTGCCAGCAGTCGAGGCCCCATGAACACTGAAGCTTTCTTT. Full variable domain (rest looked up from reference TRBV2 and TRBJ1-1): EPEVTQTPSHQVTQMGQEVILRCVPISNHLYFYWYRQILGQKVEFLVSFYNNEISEKSEIFDDQFSVERPDGSNFTLKIRSTKLEDSAMYFCASSRGPMNTEAFFGQGTRLTVV.

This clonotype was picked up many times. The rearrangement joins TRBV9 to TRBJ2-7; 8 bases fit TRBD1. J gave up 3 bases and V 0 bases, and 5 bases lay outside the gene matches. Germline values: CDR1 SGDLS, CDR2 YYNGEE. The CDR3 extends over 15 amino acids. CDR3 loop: CASSVGGQGIYEQYF. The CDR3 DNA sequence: TGTGCCAGCAGCGTAGGAGGACAGGGCATCTACGAGCAGTACTTC.

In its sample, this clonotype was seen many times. CDR3 protein: CASTPPGENSPLHF. The CDR3 DNA follows: TGTGCCAGCACGCCTCCAGGGGAGAATTCACCCCTCCACTTT. This chain links TRBV6-1 with TRBJ1-6; D might be TRBD1 (6 bases). Germline lookup yields CDR1 MNHNS and CDR2 SASEGT. The CDR3 contains 14 residues. The ends were cut back, 7 bases at V and 7 bases at J, with 14 bases in the middle.

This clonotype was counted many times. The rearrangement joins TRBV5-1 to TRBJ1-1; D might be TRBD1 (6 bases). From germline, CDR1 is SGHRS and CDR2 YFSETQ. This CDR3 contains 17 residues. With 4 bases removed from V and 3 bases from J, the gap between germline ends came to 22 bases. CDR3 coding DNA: TGCGCCAGCAGCCGCAGTAACAGGGCCGGTGAGGACACTGAAGCTTTCTTT. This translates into CASSRSNRAGEDTEAFF. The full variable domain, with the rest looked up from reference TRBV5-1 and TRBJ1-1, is KAGVTQTPRYLIKTRGQQVTLSCSPISGHRSVSWYQQTPGQGLQFLFEYFSETQRNKGNFPGRFSGRQFSNSRSEMNVSTLELGDSALYLCASSRSNRAGEDTEAFFGQGTRLTVV.

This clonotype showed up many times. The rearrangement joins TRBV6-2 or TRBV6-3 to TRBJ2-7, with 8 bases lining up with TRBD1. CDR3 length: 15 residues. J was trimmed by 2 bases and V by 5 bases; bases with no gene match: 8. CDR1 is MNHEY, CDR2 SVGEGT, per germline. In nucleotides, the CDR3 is TGTGCCAGCAGTCCTCGGACAGGGAACACCTACGAGCAGTACTTC. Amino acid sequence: CASSPRTGNTYEQYF.

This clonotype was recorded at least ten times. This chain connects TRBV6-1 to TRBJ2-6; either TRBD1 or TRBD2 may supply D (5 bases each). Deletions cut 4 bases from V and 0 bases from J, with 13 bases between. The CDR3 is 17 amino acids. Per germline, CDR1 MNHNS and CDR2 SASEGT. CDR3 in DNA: TGTGCCAGCAGTGGGGGGTATCGCAGCTCTGGGGCCAACGTCCTGACTTTC. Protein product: CASSGGYRSSGANVLTF.

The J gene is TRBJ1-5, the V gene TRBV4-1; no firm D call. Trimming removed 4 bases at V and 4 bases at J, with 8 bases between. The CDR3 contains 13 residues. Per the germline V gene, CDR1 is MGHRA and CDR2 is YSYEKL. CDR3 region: CASSLELNQPQHF. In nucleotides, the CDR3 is TGCGCCAGCAGCCTAGAACTTAATCAGCCCCAGCATTTT.

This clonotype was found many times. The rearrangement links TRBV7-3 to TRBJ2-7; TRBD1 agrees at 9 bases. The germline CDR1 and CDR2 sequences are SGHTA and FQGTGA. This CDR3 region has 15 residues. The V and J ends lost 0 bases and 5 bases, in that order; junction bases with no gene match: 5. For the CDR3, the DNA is TGTGCCAGCAGCTTAACGGGGACAGGGTTCCACGAGCAGTACTTC. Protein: CASSLTGTGFHEQYF. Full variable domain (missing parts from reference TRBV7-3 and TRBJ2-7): GAGVSQTPSNKVTEKGKYVELRCDPISGHTALYWYRQSLGQGPEFLIYFQGTGAADDSGLPNDRFFAVRPEGSVSTLKIQRTERGDSAVYLCASSLTGTGFHEQYFGPGTRLTVT.

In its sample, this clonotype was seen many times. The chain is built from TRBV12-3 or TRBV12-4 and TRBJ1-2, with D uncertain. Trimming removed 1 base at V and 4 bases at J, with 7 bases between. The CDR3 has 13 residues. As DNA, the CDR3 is TGTGCCAGCAGTTTAGACGGGATCTATGGCTACACCTTC. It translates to CASSLDGIYGYTF.